Sequencing of this TCR beta chain was carried out in a study of CD8 T cells in ankylosing spondylitis. By quantitative 5'-RACE with molecular barcodes, the TCR beta libraries were made. From the 5' RACE reads, TCRdb called clonotypes with MiXCR, one entry per CDR3 protein. The data hold around 130,000 distinct CDR3 sequences, with approximately 17% observed a single time. The CDR3 extends over 14 amino acids. The V gene's germline CDR1 is LNHNV and CDR2 YYDKDF (reference sequence). V lost 1 base, J lost 4 bases, and 8 bases lay in between. Findings of the study overall: Disease-linked clones were found to be CD8+ and relatively rare in peripheral blood. Several of the motif variants were reported before in synovial fluid and blood from reactive arthritis. A TCR beta motif of roughly eight highly homologous variants appeared characteristic of ankylosing spondylitis blood. The clones that were linked to disease were reported to be significantly enriched in matched synovial fluid samples from ankylosing spondylitis patients.

With regard to this clonotype: What it binds is unknown.

J is TRBJ2-1 and V is TRBV15, with a possible D match to TRBD2 (5 bases). The sample consisted of blood, either unsorted or a sorted T cell fraction (not recorded which). This sequence originates from a male donor with ankylosing spondylitis. The CDR3 DNA reads as TGTGCCACCAGCAGAGGGGAGTTTTACAATGAGCAGTTCTTC. Protein product: CATSRGEFYNEQFF.